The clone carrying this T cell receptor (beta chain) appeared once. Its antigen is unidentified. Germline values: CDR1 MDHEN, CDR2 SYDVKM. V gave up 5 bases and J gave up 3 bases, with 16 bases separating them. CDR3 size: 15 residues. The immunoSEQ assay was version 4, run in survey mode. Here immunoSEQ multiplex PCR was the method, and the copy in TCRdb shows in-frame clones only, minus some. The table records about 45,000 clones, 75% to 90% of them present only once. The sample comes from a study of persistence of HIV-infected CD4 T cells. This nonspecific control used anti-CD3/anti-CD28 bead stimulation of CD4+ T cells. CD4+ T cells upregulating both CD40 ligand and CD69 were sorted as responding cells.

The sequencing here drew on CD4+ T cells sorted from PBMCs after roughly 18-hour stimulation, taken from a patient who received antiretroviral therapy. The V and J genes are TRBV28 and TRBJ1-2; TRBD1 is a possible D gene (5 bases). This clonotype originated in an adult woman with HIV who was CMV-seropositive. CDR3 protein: CASSAPGPTHYGYTF. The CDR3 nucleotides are TGTGCCAGCAGTGCACCGGGACCGACCCACTATGGCTACACCTTC.